A single T cell receptor beta chain is shown here with its context. Its specificity is not known. Germline CDR1 is MDHEN and CDR2 is SYDVKM. Between the trimmed V and J ends, which lost 3 bases and 7 bases, there was a span of 13 bases. CDR3 size: 13 residues. Libraries were prepared by immunoSEQ multiplex PCR; TCRdb keeps only in-frame clonotypes and omits some of them. The data hold some 120,000 clones, with 75% to 95% observed a single time. This record belongs to a study of T cell clones after liver transplantation. Study conclusions and caveats: Post-transplant, graft-donor-reactive CD4 TCRbeta sequences in blood dropped significantly in most of the 8 subjects.

V usage is TRBV28 and J usage is TRBJ2-7; maybe TRBD2 (5 bases). This clonotype was sampled from a human patient who received a liver transplant. Some T cells may be provided by the graft donor. The sequencing used CD4+ T cells from blood, collected 12 months after liver transplant. CDR3 protein: CASSFVRRDEQYF. The CDR3 bases are TGTGCCAGCAGTTTTGTCCGACGGGATGAGCAGTACTTC.